This T cell receptor beta chain was identified during a study of tumor and adjacent non-tumor tissue in lung cancer. About the study: About 4.2 million productive TCRbeta reads were obtained per sample on average.

A modified ARM-PCR protocol with three rounds of nested PCR amplified TCRbeta. Each CDR3 protein is one row after TCRdb ran MiXCR on the multiplex PCR reads. The sample includes 120,000 or so distinct CDR3 sequences, 66% of them seen just once. The CDR3 has 13 residues. Germline V CDR1 and CDR2: MNHEY, SVGAGI. To note about this clonotype: A much larger clone differs by one base, so this may be a read error.

The template was RNA from unsorted bulk tissue. The chain uses TRBV6-5 and TRBJ2-7; TRBD1 agrees at 8 bases. The source material was lung tumor tissue. The clonotype comes from a young man with non-small cell lung cancer. CDR3 DNA: TGTGTCAGCAGTCCCCCGGGACAGGCCGAGCAGTACTTC. Translation: CVSSPPGQAEQYF.